This T cell receptor (beta chain) was identified in a study of CD8+ T cells in alopecia areata. Study in general: Patients in the treated group were given tofacitinib by mouth, 5 to 10 mg twice a day.

Extraction of RNA preceded its reverse transcription into cDNA, which served as the sequencing template. The repertoire was sequenced with immunoSEQ multiplex PCR; TCRdb's copy has only in-frame clones and lacks some. The repertoire has over 150,000 clones, roughly 50% of them found once; the top ten carry approximately 12%. Turning to this clone: The antigen is unknown.

From germline, CDR1 is SGHVS and CDR2 FNYEAQ. There are 15 residues in the CDR3. V lost 3 bases to trimming and J lost 4 bases; unmatched junction nucleotides: 3. Study-wide findings and caveats: Lesional scalp displayed greater clonality than normal scalp, most notably in alopecia totalis/universalis.

Treatment given: oral pan-JAK inhibitor, 5-10 mg twice daily. This chain uses TRBV7-6 with TRBJ2-2; 9 nucleotides align to TRBD1. This TCR came from a human donor with alopecia areata. The specimen was CD8+ T cells sorted from blood, collected at week 24, from a patient treated with tofacitinib. The CDR3 spells CASSLGTGTTGELFF. The CDR3 region has the DNA TGTGCCAGCAGCTTGGGGACAGGGACCACCGGGGAGCTGTTTTTT.